This TCR beta chain came from a study of T cells in Graves' hyperthyroidism and ophthalmopathy. Hyperthyroidism, newly diagnosed and lasting under 2 months, affected patients aged 18 to 65. Exclusion followed for patients with uncontrolled infection, other autoimmune disease, pregnancy or lactation. Trimming took off 1 base at V and 8 bases at J, with 21 bases between the two ends. This CDR3 is 16 amino acids long. Germline CDR1 and CDR2: LNHNV and YYDKDF (reference sequence). Regions amplified from RNA transcripts were the TCR beta CDR3 regions. The study used the HTBI primer set for a first-round RT-PCR of the TCR CDR3. In TCRdb, the multiplex PCR reads were re-called with MiXCR into one record per CDR3 protein. The sample lists hundreds of thousands of distinct CDR3 sequences, more than 30% occurring once. As for this clonotype: Antigen specificity is unknown.

Findings and caveats of the study: Blood samples included most of the expanded thyroid clonotypes exceeding 0.001.

This clonotype was obtained from a man in his late teens or twenties with Graves' hyperthyroidism. The material sequenced was blood. This rearrangement joins TRBV15 to TRBJ2-7; the D gene could be TRBD1 or TRBD2 (5 bases each). The CDR3 loop is CATSRGRGEDQPQQYF. The CDR3 bases are TGTGCCACCAGCAGAGGACGGGGCGAGGATCAGCCCCAGCAGTACTTC.